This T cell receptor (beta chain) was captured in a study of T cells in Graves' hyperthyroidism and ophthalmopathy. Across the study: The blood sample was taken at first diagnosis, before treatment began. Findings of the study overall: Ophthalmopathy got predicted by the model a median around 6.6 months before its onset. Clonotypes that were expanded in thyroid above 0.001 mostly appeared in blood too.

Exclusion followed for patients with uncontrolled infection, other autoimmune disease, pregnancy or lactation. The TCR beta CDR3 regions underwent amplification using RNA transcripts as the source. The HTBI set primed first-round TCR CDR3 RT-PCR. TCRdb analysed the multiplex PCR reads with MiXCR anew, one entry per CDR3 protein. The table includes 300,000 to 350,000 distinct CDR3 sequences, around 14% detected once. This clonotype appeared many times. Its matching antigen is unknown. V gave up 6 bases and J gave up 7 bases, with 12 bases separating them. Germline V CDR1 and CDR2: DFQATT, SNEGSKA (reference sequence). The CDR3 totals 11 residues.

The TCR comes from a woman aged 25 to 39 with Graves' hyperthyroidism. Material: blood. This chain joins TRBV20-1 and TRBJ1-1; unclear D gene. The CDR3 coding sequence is TGCAGTGCGTACGGGTTGGTTGAAGCTTTCTTT. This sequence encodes CSAYGLVEAFF.